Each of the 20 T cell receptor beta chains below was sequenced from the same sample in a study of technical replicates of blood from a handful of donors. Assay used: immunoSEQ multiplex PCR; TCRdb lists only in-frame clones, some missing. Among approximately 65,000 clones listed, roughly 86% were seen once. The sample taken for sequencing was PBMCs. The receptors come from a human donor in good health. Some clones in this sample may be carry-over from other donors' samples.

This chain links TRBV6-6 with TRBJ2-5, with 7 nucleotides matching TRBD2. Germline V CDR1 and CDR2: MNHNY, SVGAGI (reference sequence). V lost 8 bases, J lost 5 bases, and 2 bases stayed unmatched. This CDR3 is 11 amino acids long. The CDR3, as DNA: TGTGCCAGCCGCGGGAGTGAGACCCAGTACTTC. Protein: CASRGSETQYF.

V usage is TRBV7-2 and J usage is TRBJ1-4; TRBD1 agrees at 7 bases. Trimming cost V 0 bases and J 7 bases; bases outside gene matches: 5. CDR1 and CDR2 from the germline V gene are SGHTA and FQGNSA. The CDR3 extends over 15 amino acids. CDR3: CASSLAQGRGEKLFF. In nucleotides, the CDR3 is TGTGCCAGCAGCTTAGCACAGGGGCGGGGTGAAAAACTGTTTTTT.

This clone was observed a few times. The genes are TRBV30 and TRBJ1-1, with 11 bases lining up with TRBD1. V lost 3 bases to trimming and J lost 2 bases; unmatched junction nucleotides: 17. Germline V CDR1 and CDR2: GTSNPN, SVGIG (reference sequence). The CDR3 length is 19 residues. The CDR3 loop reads CAWRRNTLGTGGINTEAFF. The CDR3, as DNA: TGTGCCTGGAGACGTAATACCCTTGGGACAGGGGGAATCAACACTGAAGCTTTCTTT.

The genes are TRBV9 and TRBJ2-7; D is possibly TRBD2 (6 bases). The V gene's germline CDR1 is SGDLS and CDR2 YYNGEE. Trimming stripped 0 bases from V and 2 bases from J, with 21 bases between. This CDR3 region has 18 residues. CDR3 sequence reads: CASSVEPSGSGQTYEQYF. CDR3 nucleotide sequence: TGTGCCAGCAGCGTAGAGCCTTCCGGTAGCGGACAAACCTACGAGCAGTACTTC. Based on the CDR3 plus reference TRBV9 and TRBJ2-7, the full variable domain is DSGVTQTPKHLITATGQRVTLRCSPRSGDLSVYWYQQSLDQGLQFLIQYYNGEERAKGNILERFSAQQFPDLHSELNLSSLELGDSALYFCASSVEPSGSGQTYEQYFGPGTRLTVT.

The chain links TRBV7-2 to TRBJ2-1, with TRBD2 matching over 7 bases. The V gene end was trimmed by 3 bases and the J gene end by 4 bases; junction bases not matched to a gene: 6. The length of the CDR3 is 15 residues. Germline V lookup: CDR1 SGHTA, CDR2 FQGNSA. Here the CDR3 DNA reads TGTGCCAGCAGCTTCGGCGGGGGAGGATACAATGAGCAGTTCTTC. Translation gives CASSFGGGGYNEQFF.

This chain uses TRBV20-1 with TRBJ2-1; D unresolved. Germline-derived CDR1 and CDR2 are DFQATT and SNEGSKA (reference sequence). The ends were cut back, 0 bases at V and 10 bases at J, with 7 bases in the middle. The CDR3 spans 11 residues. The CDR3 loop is CSARDTREQFF. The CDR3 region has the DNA TGCAGTGCTAGAGATACCCGGGAGCAGTTCTTC.

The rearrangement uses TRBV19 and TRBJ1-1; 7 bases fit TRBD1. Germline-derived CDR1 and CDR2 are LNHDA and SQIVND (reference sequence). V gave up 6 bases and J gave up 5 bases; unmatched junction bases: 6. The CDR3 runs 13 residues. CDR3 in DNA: TGTGCCAGTAGCGGGCCCAGGGGGACTGAAGCTTTCTTT. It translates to CASSGPRGTEAFF.

The CDR3 loop is CASSLARYTGELFF. The CDR3 DNA sequence: TGTGCCAGCAGTTTAGCCAGATACACCGGGGAGCTGTTTTTT. This chain uses TRBV27 with TRBJ2-2; D remains ambiguous. This CDR3 region has 14 residues. Deletions cut 2 bases from V and 3 bases from J, with 7 bases between. Germline V gene sequence: CDR1 MNHEY, CDR2 SMNVEV (reference sequence).

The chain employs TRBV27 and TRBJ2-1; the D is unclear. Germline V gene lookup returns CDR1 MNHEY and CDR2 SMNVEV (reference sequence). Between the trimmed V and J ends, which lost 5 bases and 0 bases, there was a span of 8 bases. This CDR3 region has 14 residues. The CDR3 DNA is TGTGCCAGCAGTATAAGGAGCTCCTACAATGAGCAGTTCTTC. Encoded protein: CASSIRSSYNEQFF.

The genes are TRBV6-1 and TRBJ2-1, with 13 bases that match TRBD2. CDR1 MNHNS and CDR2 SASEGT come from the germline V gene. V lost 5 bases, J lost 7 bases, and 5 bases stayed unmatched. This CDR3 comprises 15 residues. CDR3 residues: CASSPGTSGTNEQFF. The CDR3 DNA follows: TGTGCCAGCAGTCCCGGGACTAGCGGGACGAATGAGCAGTTCTTC.

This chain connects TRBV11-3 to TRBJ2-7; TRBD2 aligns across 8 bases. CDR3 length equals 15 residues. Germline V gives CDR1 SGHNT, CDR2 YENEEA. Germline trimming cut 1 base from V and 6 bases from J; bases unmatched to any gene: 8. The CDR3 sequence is CASSLASAGAPEQYF. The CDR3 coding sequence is TGTGCCAGCAGCTTAGCGTCAGCGGGGGCTCCCGAGCAGTACTTC.

The CDR3 DNA is TGTGCCAGCAGCAGCGGCGGTACGCAGTATTTT. Translation: CASSSGGTQYF. This sequence joins TRBV7-9 and TRBJ2-3, with a weak D call TRBD2 (5 bases). The V gene lost 5 bases and the J gene lost 8 bases, with 8 bases spanning the gap. The CDR3 spans 11 residues. Germline V CDR1 and CDR2: SEHNR, FQNEAQ (reference sequence). Drawing the rest from reference TRBV7-9 and TRBJ2-3, the complete variable domain is DTGVSQNPRHKITKRGQNVTFRCDPISEHNRLYWYRQTLGQGPEFLTYFQNEAQLEKSRLLSDRFSAERPKGSFSTLEIQRTEQGDSAMYLCASSSGGTQYFGPGTRLTVL.

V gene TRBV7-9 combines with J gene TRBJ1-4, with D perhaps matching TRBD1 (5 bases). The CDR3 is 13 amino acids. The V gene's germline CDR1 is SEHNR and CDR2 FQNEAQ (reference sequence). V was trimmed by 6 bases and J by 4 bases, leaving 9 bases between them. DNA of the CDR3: TGTGCCAGCAGGTCGGGACTTAATGAAAAACTGTTTTTT. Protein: CASRSGLNEKLFF. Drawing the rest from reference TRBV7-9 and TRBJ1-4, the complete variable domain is DTGVSQNPRHKITKRGQNVTFRCDPISEHNRLYWYRQTLGQGPEFLTYFQNEAQLEKSRLLSDRFSAERPKGSFSTLEIQRTEQGDSAMYLCASRSGLNEKLFFGSGTQLSVL.

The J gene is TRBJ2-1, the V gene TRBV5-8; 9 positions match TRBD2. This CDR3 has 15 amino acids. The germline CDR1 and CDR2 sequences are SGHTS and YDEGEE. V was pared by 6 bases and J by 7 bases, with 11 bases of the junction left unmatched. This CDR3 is CASTLFSGSRNEQFF. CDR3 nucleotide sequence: TGTGCCAGCACCCTCTTTAGCGGGAGTAGGAATGAGCAGTTCTTC.

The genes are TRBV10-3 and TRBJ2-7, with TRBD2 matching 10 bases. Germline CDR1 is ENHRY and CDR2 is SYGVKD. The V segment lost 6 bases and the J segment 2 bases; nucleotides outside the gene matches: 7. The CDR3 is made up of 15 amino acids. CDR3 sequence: CAISTTSGETYEQYF. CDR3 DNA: TGTGCCATCAGCACAACTAGCGGGGAGACCTACGAGCAGTACTTC.

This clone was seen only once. CDR3 in amino acids: CASSLQTSGSTDTQYF. The CDR3 DNA reads TGTGCCAGCAGCCTACAGACTAGCGGAAGCACAGATACGCAGTATTTT. This chain joins TRBV7-8 and TRBJ2-3, with TRBD2 identical over 9 bases. Germline-derived CDR1 and CDR2 are SGHVS and FQNEAQ. The V and J ends lost 5 bases and 0 bases, in that order; junction bases with no gene match: 6. This CDR3 is built from 16 residues.

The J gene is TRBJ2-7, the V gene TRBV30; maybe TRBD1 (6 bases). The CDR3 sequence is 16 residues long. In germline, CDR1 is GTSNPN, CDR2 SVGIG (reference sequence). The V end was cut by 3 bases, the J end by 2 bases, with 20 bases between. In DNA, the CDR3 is TGTGCCTGGAGCCCTAGGCAGGGGCTGACCACCTACGAGCAGTACTTC. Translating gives CAWSPRQGLTTYEQYF.

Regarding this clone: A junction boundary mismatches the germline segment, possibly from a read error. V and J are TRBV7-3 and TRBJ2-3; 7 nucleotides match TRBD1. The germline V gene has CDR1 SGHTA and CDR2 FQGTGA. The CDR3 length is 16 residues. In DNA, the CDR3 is TGTGCCAGCAGCATAACCGGGACAGACGGCACAGATACGCAGTATTTT. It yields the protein CASSITGTDGTDTQYF.

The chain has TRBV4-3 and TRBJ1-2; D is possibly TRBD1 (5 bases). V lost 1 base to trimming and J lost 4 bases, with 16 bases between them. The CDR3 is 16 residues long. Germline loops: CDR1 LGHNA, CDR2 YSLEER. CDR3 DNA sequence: TGCGCCAGCAGCCAAGGGTCCGGGGGGAGACTCTATGGCTACACCTTC. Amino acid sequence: CASSQGSGGRLYGYTF.

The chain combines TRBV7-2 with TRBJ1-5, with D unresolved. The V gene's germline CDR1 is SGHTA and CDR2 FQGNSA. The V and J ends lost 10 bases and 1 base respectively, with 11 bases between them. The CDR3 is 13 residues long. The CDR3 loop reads CATGFASNQPQHF. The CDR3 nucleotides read TGTGCCACGGGGTTTGCGAGCAATCAGCCCCAGCATTTT.